This passage covers 27 T cell receptor beta chains from one sample sequenced in a study of OX40 agonist ivuxolimab in advanced cancers. This table comes from immunoSEQ multiplex PCR, and its TCRdb copy is limited to in-frame clones, with some not included. The table shows more than 40,000 clones, with 80% to 90% occurring only once. The source was CD4+ or CD8+ T cells sorted from blood, collected in a trial of the OX40 agonist ivuxolimab. The receptors originated from an adult with an advanced solid tumor such as melanoma, head and neck, liver or kidney cancer.

The rearrangement joins TRBV7-3 to TRBJ1-1; D possibly corresponds to TRBD1 (6 bases). The CDR3 has 14 amino acids. Trimming left V 5 bases short and J 5 bases short, with 15 bases between. Germline V lookup: CDR1 SGHTA, CDR2 FQGTGA. CDR3 sequence: CASSLGVQGTEAFF. The CDR3 DNA reads TGTGCCAGCAGCCTCGGGGTACAGGGAACTGAAGCTTTCTTT.

The rearrangement joins TRBV5-4 to TRBJ2-7, with D possibly matching TRBD1 (6 bases). Between the trimmed V and J ends, which lost 4 bases and 3 bases, there was a span of 14 bases. The CDR3 runs 14 residues. Germline lookup yields CDR1 SGHNT and CDR2 YYREEE (reference sequence). CDR3 protein: CASSPPDSNYEQYF. The CDR3 DNA sequence: TGTGCCAGCAGCCCGCCGGACAGCAACTACGAGCAGTACTTC.

V usage is TRBV4-3 and J usage is TRBJ1-4; D uncertain. The length of the CDR3 is 15 residues. The germline V gene encodes CDR1 LGHNA and CDR2 YSLEER. Trimming shortened V by 0 bases and J by 7 bases, and 12 bases separated the two germline ends. DNA for the CDR3: TGCGCCAGCAGCCAAGATAGGAGTGCCAGTGAAAAACTGTTTTTT. Residues: CASSQDRSASEKLFF.

The genes are TRBV6-1 and TRBJ1-1; D possibly corresponds to TRBD1 (6 bases). This CDR3 is 15 amino acids long. Germline loops: CDR1 MNHNS, CDR2 SASEGT. Trimming cost V 6 bases and J 5 bases, with 19 bases left between them. DNA of the CDR3: TGTGCCAGCAGCCACTGGGGGCGATTCGGTACTGAAGCTTTCTTT. Translating it yields CASSHWGRFGTEAFF.

V and J are TRBV6-6 and TRBJ2-1; D not resolved. From germline, CDR1 is MNHNY and CDR2 SVGAGI (reference sequence). The CDR3 contains 15 residues. Trimming removed 5 bases from V and 2 bases from J, with 13 bases in between. Written as DNA, the CDR3 is TGTGCCAGCAGTACTACCAAGGCTCCCTACAATGAGCAGTTCTTC. This codes for CASSTTKAPYNEQFF.

V is TRBV7-9 and J is TRBJ2-7, with 7 bases aligning to TRBD2. Germline lookup yields CDR1 SEHNR and CDR2 FQNEAQ (reference sequence). Trimming took 1 base from V and 4 from J; bases not matched to a gene: 4. This CDR3 is 14 amino acids long. The CDR3, as DNA: TGTGCCAGCAGCTTAGGGCGGGGGACTTACGAGCAGTACTTC. This translates into CASSLGRGTYEQYF.

The gene calls are TRBV4-2 and TRBJ2-3, with 10 bases lining up with TRBD2. J lost 3 bases, V lost 5 bases, and 5 bases had no gene match. Germline CDR1 is LGHNA and CDR2 is YNFKEQ. The CDR3 sequence is 15 residues long. CDR3 nucleotide sequence: TGTGCCAGCAGCGTTACTAGCGGGGCTACAGATACGCAGTATTTT. This translates into CASSVTSGATDTQYF.

This rearrangement joins TRBV5-8 to TRBJ1-3, with D uncertain. The CDR3 is 15 amino acids. Trimming took off 0 bases at V and 4 bases at J, with 11 bases between the two ends. Germline V CDR1 and CDR2: SGHTS, YDEGEE. The CDR3 sequence: CASSLELAVGNTIYF. For the CDR3, the DNA is TGTGCCAGCAGCTTGGAGTTGGCAGTAGGAAACACCATATATTTT. Full variable domain (rest looked up from reference TRBV5-8 and TRBJ1-3): EAGVTQSPTHLIKTRGQQATLRCSPISGHTSVYWYQQALGLGLQFLLWYDEGEERNRGNFPPRFSGRQFPNYSSELNVNALELEDSALYLCASSLELAVGNTIYFGEGSWLTVV.

By proportion, this clone is medium-sized. This rearrangement joins TRBV7-3 to TRBJ2-2; 8 nucleotides agree with TRBD1. Trimming cost V 4 bases and J 6 bases; bases outside gene matches: 7. Germline CDR1 reads SGHTA; CDR2 reads FQGTGA. This CDR3 has 15 amino acids. The CDR3 nucleotides are TGTGCCAGCAGCTCCTCAGGGGGCACCCCCGGGGAGCTGTTTTTT. Translated: CASSSSGGTPGELFF. Full variable domain (remainder filled in from reference TRBV7-3 and TRBJ2-2): GAGVSQTPSNKVTEKGKYVELRCDPISGHTALYWYRQSLGQGPEFLIYFQGTGAADDSGLPNDRFFAVRPEGSVSTLKIQRTERGDSAVYLCASSSSGGTPGELFFGEGSRLTVL.

The chain employs TRBV7-7 and TRBJ2-2, with 14 bases that match TRBD2. Germline loops: CDR1 SSHAT, CDR2 FNYEAQ (reference sequence). The CDR3 has 16 amino acids. Trimming took 4 bases from V and 7 from J; bases not matched to a gene: 5. CDR3 DNA sequence: TGTGCCAGCAGCTCGGGACTAGCGGGAGAAGACGGGGAGCTGTTTTTT. Translated, it gives CASSSGLAGEDGELFF. Variable domain in full (rest from reference TRBV7-7 and TRBJ2-2): GAGVSQSPRYKVTKRGQDVTLRCDPISSHATLYWYQQALGQGPEFLTYFNYEAQPDKSGLPSDRFSAERPEGSISTLTIQRTEQRDSAMYRCASSSGLAGEDGELFFGEGSRLTVL.

The V gene is TRBV6-1, the J gene TRBJ2-7; 11 positions agree with TRBD2. The trim removed 4 bases at V and 1 base at J, leaving 15 bases unmatched. This CDR3 is 19 amino acids long. The germline CDR1 and CDR2 sequences are MNHNS and SASEGT. CDR3 loop: CASSGSGTSGPALSYEQYF. In nucleotides, the CDR3 is TGTGCCAGCAGTGGATCCGGGACTAGCGGCCCTGCGTTATCCTACGAGCAGTACTTC.

Within the sample, this clone is medium-sized. This rearrangement joins TRBV28 to TRBJ1-3, with D unresolved. Trimming stripped 5 bases from V and 3 bases from J, with 8 bases between. CDR3 length: 13 residues. Germline V lookup: CDR1 MDHEN, CDR2 SYDVKM. The CDR3 region has the DNA TGTGCCAGCAGTGAAGTGAGTGGAAACACCATATATTTT. It encodes CASSEVSGNTIYF.

The chain combines TRBV5-4 with TRBJ1-1, with TRBD1 as a possible D gene (5 bases). CDR1 is SGHNT and CDR2 is YYREEE in the germline V gene (reference sequence). There are 14 residues in the CDR3. V lost 4 bases to trimming and J lost 5 bases, with 15 bases between them. CDR3 nucleotides: TGTGCCAGCAGCCCGGGACGCCCGGGGACTGAAGCTTTCTTT. Its translation is CASSPGRPGTEAFF.

This clone occurred many times. Other DNA sequences from this sample encode an identical CDR3 as well. V is TRBV27 and J is TRBJ1-5; D is unclear. V was trimmed by 0 bases and J by 7 bases, leaving 10 bases between them. CDR3 length equals 14 residues. Germline V CDR1 and CDR2: MNHEY, SMNVEV (reference sequence). This chain's CDR3 is CASSLSGNEQPQHF. CDR3 DNA sequence: TGTGCCAGCAGTTTATCCGGCAATGAACAGCCCCAGCATTTT.

In this sample, this clone turned up once. V and J are TRBV7-8 and TRBJ2-7; D possibly corresponds to TRBD1 (6 bases). Germline-derived CDR1 and CDR2 are SGHVS and FQNEAQ. The CDR3 covers 14 residues. Trimming stripped 1 base from V and 12 bases from J, with 19 bases between. CDR3 protein: CASSLVGTSHEGYF. The CDR3 DNA follows: TGTGCCAGCAGCTTAGTCGGGACATCCCATGAGGGGTACTTC.

The chain carries TRBV7-9 and TRBJ1-1; TRBD1 might be the D (5 bases). The V gene's germline CDR1 is SEHNR and CDR2 FQNEAQ (reference sequence). V was clipped by 6 bases and J by 2 bases, with 16 bases between them. This CDR3 spans 15 amino acids. CDR3: CASSPKGASNTEAFF. CDR3 nucleotides: TGTGCCAGCAGTCCTAAAGGGGCAAGCAACACTGAAGCTTTCTTT.

This clone was picked up a small number of times. The chain is built from TRBV5-1 and TRBJ2-1; a possible D gene is TRBD2 (5 bases). The CDR3 runs 13 residues. V lost 0 bases and J 8 bases, leaving 9 bases between the germline ends. The germline V gene encodes CDR1 SGHRS and CDR2 YFSETQ. Here the CDR3 DNA reads TGCGCCAGCAGCTTGGATAAGCGGTATGAGCAGTTCTTC. Translating it yields CASSLDKRYEQFF.

The V call is TRBV6-5, the J call TRBJ2-1, with no clear D. CDR1 is MNHEY and CDR2 is SVGAGI in the germline V gene. The CDR3 length is 11 residues. The V end was cut by 3 bases, the J end by 8 bases, with 5 bases between. The CDR3 here is CASSYGDEQFF. CDR3 in DNA: TGTGCCAGCAGTTATGGGGATGAGCAGTTCTTC.

The chain links TRBV30 to TRBJ1-6; D unclear. The V and J ends lost 4 bases and 6 bases respectively, with 16 bases between them. This CDR3 region has 15 residues. Germline-derived CDR1 and CDR2 are GTSNPN and SVGIG (reference sequence). CDR3 protein: CAWTPGIGINSPLHF. CDR3 coding DNA: TGTGCCTGGACCCCCGGCATAGGGATTAATTCACCCCTCCACTTT.

The chain joins TRBV19 to TRBJ2-1; 10 nucleotides match TRBD2. V was clipped by 1 base and J by 9 bases; unmatched bases: 12. CDR1 and CDR2 (germline): LNHDA, SQIVND (reference sequence). The length of the CDR3 is 17 residues. The CDR3 coding sequence is TGTGCCAGTAGTATAGGAGCGGGAGGGCCGATTGTGGCTGAGCAGTTCTTC. Its translation is CASSIGAGGPIVAEQFF.

Only a few counts were recorded for this clone. The chain has TRBV5-1 and TRBJ1-1; TRBD1 matches at 8 bases. Germline-derived CDR1 and CDR2 are SGHRS and YFSETQ. J was trimmed by 4 bases and V by 4 bases; bases with no gene match: 12. This CDR3 comprises 16 residues. CDR3 sequence (DNA): TGCGCCAGCAGCGGGGTATCGACAGGGGATCCCACTGAAGCTTTCTTT. Translating it yields CASSGVSTGDPTEAFF.

This clone is a singleton in its sample. The chain recombines TRBV7-6 with TRBJ2-7; 8 nucleotides match TRBD2. Looked up from germline, CDR1 is SGHVS and CDR2 is FNYEAQ. The CDR3 contains 15 residues. Unmatched junction bases numbered 9, after V lost 3 bases and J lost 5 bases. DNA of the CDR3: TGTGCCAGCAGCTTGCTACCCGGGACTAGAGACGAGCAGTACTTC. Residues: CASSLLPGTRDEQYF. Variable domain in full (rest from reference TRBV7-6 and TRBJ2-7): GAGVSQSPRYKVTKRGQDVALRCDPISGHVSLYWYRQALGQGPEFLTYFNYEAQQDKSGLPNDRFSAERPEGSISTLTIQRTEQRDSAMYRCASSLLPGTRDEQYFGPGTRLTVT.

The V gene is TRBV19, the J gene TRBJ2-7; TRBD2 is a possible D gene (5 bases). V lost 5 bases, J lost 5 bases, and 16 bases lay in between. The germline gives CDR1 LNHDA, CDR2 SQIVND (reference sequence). CDR3 length: 14 residues. The DNA of the CDR3 is TGTGCCAGTAGTCACCGGGGTGGGCAGAACGAGCAGTACTTC. Residues: CASSHRGGQNEQYF.

The chain uses TRBV29-1 and TRBJ1-1; D not certain. The CDR3 has 15 amino acids. Between the trimmed V and J ends, which lost 6 bases and 0 bases, there was a span of 17 bases. Germline values: CDR1 SQVTM, CDR2 ANQGSEA. The CDR3 sequence is CSVQPSSNLNTEAFF. In DNA, the CDR3 is TGCAGCGTCCAACCGTCCAGTAACCTGAACACTGAAGCTTTCTTT.

The chain is built from TRBV11-2 and TRBJ2-7; 11 nucleotides match TRBD2. The J segment lost 7 bases and the V segment lost 0 bases, leaving 5 bases of the junction unmatched. The CDR3 is 15 residues long. CDR1 SGHAT and CDR2 FQNNGV come from the germline V gene. In nucleotides, the CDR3 is TGTGCCAGCAGCTTAGATACTAGCGGGAGAGGAGAGCAGTACTTC. Translated: CASSLDTSGRGEQYF. The entire variable domain, with the rest obtained from reference TRBV11-2 and TRBJ2-7, is as follows: EAGVAQSPRYKIIEKRQSVAFWCNPISGHATLYWYQQILGQGPKLLIQFQNNGVVDDSQLPKDRFSAERLKGVDSTLKIQPAKLEDSAVYLCASSLDTSGRGEQYFGPGTRLTVT.

The chain employs TRBV6-1 and TRBJ2-7; 7 nucleotides match TRBD1. CDR3 length equals 15 residues. Germline V gene data show CDR1 as MNHNS and CDR2 as SASEGT. The trim removed 5 bases at V and 3 bases at J, leaving 10 bases unmatched. CDR3 DNA sequence: TGTGCCAGCAGTCCGCCGACAGGGTTAAGCTACGAGCAGTACTTC. It encodes CASSPPTGLSYEQYF.

The J gene is TRBJ1-1, the V gene TRBV9, with D perhaps matching TRBD1 (5 bases). The CDR3 totals 16 residues. V lost 0 bases to trimming and J lost 0 bases, with 12 bases between them. From germline, CDR1 is SGDLS and CDR2 YYNGEE. CDR3 loop: CASSVGGARMNTEAFF. DNA of the CDR3: TGTGCCAGCAGCGTAGGTGGGGCCCGTATGAACACTGAAGCTTTCTTT.